The 26 T cell receptor beta chains below all came from one sample that was sequenced in a study of blood T cells in healthy people across ages (dated by TCRdb to between 2014 and 2016). The receptor library was made with 5' RACE. A second about 7 to 11 cycle PCR used a sample-barcoded 5' primer and a J-beta primer mix. TCRdb reanalyzed the raw reads on its own, using fastp at Q25 for trimming and MiXCR for clone calling, and kept in-frame beta chains. Here each entry gathers all rows of one CDR3 protein and keeps the most common genes and DNA. This sample comprises 1.8 million or so distinct CDR3 sequences, roughly two fifths of them detected only once. The ten largest make up more than 20% of the sample. Sequencing input: blood. These receptors were collected from a human donor in good health.

The chain carries TRBV6-6 and TRBJ2-7; no firm D call. CDR3 size: 12 residues. V was shortened by 8 bases and J by 5 bases, with 13 bases between the two germline ends. Germline CDR1 and CDR2: MNHNY and SVGAGI (reference sequence). The CDR3 spells CASSPGWDEQYF. Written as DNA, the CDR3 is TGTGCCAGCTCTCCTGGGTGGGACGAGCAGTACTTC.

The chain carries TRBV4-2 and TRBJ2-5; 7 bases fit TRBD2. Germline CDR1 and CDR2: LGHNA and YNFKEQ. This CDR3 spans 17 amino acids. V shed 1 base and J 4 bases; nucleotides not matched to a gene: 12. The CDR3 bases are TGTGCCAGCAGCCAAGGGTTTGAGGAACTAGCGCGAGAGACCCAGTACTTC. This gives the protein CASSQGFEELARETQYF.

This clonotype has just a few counts. This chain joins TRBV7-9 and TRBJ2-5, with TRBD1 as a possible D gene (5 bases). Germline V gene lookup returns CDR1 SEHNR and CDR2 FQNEAQ (reference sequence). V was pared by 4 bases and J by 3 bases, with 9 bases between. The CDR3 covers 13 residues. CDR3 in DNA: TGTGCCAGCAGCTCGACAGATAAAGAGACCCAGTACTTC. Encoded protein: CASSSTDKETQYF.

CDR3 nucleotide sequence: TGTGCCAGCAGCCTAGCCTACCCGACTCTCCAAGAGACCCAGTACTTC. Amino acid sequence: CASSLAYPTLQETQYF. The chain is built from TRBV3-1 and TRBJ2-5; D is unresolved. The germline CDR1 and CDR2 sequences are LGHDT and YNNKEL (reference sequence). V lost 4 bases and J lost 1, with 16 bases in between. This CDR3 is 16 amino acids long.

Concerning this clonotype: The germline gene is not matched at one end of the junction; a read error may be the cause. The chain has TRBV28 and TRBJ2-6; D is undetermined. The CDR3 is made up of 16 amino acids. Germline CDR1 is MDHEN and CDR2 is SYDVKM. CDR3 nucleotides: TGTACCAGCAGTTCGAGGACCGAAACTGGGGCCAACGTCCTGACTTTC. Residues: CTSSSRTETGANVLTF.

The CDR3 region is CSVKQGTNTEAFF. CDR3 nucleotides: TGCAGCGTCAAACAGGGGACGAACACTGAAGCTTTCTTT. The chain uses TRBV29-1 and TRBJ1-1, with 7 bases aligning to TRBD1. Losses at the gene ends were 6 bases for V and 1 base for J; bases not matched to a gene: 5. Looked up from germline, CDR1 is SQVTM and CDR2 is ANQGSEA. The CDR3 is 13 residues long.

The chain is built from TRBV7-2 and TRBJ2-7; no clear D. The CDR3 runs 11 residues. Trimming removed 5 bases at V and 7 bases at J, with 9 bases between. Germline V lookup: CDR1 SGHTA, CDR2 FQGNSA. The CDR3 coding sequence is TGTGCCAGCAGCCCGAACAGAGAGCAGTACTTC. Its translation is CASSPNREQYF.

The chain is built from TRBV25-1 and TRBJ1-1, with D possibly matching TRBD1 (6 bases). The V end lost 1 base, the J end lost 1 base, and 10 bases lay between the germline ends. Germline V lookup: CDR1 MGHDK, CDR2 SYGVNS. The CDR3 is 15 residues long. CDR3 residues: CASSEWGAGNTEAFF. The CDR3, as DNA: TGTGCCAGCAGTGAATGGGGGGCAGGGAACACTGAAGCTTTCTTT.

The genes are TRBV4-2 and TRBJ1-3, with D perhaps TRBD1 (5 bases). This CDR3 region has 15 residues. Germline lookup yields CDR1 LGHNA and CDR2 YNFKEQ. The V end lost 4 bases, the J end lost 4 bases, and 14 bases lay between the germline ends. CDR3 coding DNA: TGTGCCAGCAGCCCTGGGGACCGCCAGGGAAACACCATATATTTT. As protein: CASSPGDRQGNTIYF.

This clonotype was counted a few times. The chain links TRBV4-3 to TRBJ1-2; 8 bases are a match to TRBD1. Per germline, CDR1 LGHNA and CDR2 YSLEER. With V trimmed by 1 base and J by 2 bases, 6 bases remained unmatched. This CDR3 is 16 amino acids long. CDR3 DNA sequence: TGCGCCAGCAGCCAAGTAGGACAGGGAAAAAACTATGGCTACACCTTC. Its translation is CASSQVGQGKNYGYTF.

This clonotype came up a few times. V usage is TRBV20-1 and J usage is TRBJ2-6, with no clear D. Trimming removed 3 bases at V and 0 bases at J, with 6 bases between. Germline lookup yields CDR1 DFQATT and CDR2 SNEGSKA (reference sequence). The CDR3 covers 14 residues. Here the CDR3 reads CSASFSSGANVLTF. CDR3 in DNA: TGCAGTGCTAGTTTCAGCTCTGGGGCCAACGTCCTGACTTTC.

This sequence joins TRBV7-9 and TRBJ2-5; the match to TRBD1 covers 11 bases. V dropped 3 bases and J dropped 3; count of bases not matched to a gene: 6. In germline, CDR1 is SEHNR, CDR2 FQNEAQ (reference sequence). CDR3 size: 16 residues. DNA of the CDR3: TGTGCCAGCAGCTTTTTACCGGGACAGGGGGAAGAGACCCAGTACTTC. Translating gives CASSFLPGQGEETQYF.

This clonotype was counted between two and nine times. The chain combines TRBV27 with TRBJ2-3; 9 bases match TRBD2. The J segment lost 1 base and the V segment lost 5 bases, leaving 4 bases of the junction unmatched. This CDR3 comprises 15 residues. CDR1 and CDR2 from the germline V gene are MNHEY and SMNVEV (reference sequence). Here the CDR3 DNA reads TGTGCCAGCAGTCGGGGACTAGCCCGCACAGATACGCAGTATTTT. Its translation is CASSRGLARTDTQYF.

J is TRBJ1-2 and V is TRBV5-1; 7 bases agree with TRBD1. J was trimmed by 1 base and V by 4 bases; bases with no gene match: 7. The germline CDR1 and CDR2 sequences are SGHRS and YFSETQ. This CDR3 contains 15 residues. The CDR3: CASSRTRDSNYGYTF. Written as DNA, the CDR3 is TGCGCCAGCAGCCGGACAAGGGACAGTAACTATGGCTACACCTTC.

This clonotype was observed at least ten times. J is TRBJ1-4 and V is TRBV20-1; D possibly corresponds to TRBD1 (5 bases). The CDR3 is 11 residues long. Trimming removed 5 bases from V and 8 bases from J, with 9 bases in between. The V gene's germline CDR1 is DFQATT and CDR2 SNEGSKA (reference sequence). Written as DNA, the CDR3 is TGCAGTGCTTCTAGGGGAGAAAAACTGTTTTTT. It specifies CSASRGEKLFF.

In its sample, this clonotype was seen a few times. CDR3 sequence reads: CASTTSADAYEQYF. Written as DNA, the CDR3 is TGTGCCAGCACTACTAGCGCGGACGCCTACGAGCAGTACTTC. The chain employs TRBV6-1 and TRBJ2-7; 7 nucleotides match TRBD2. CDR3 length: 14 residues. The junction had 8 bases not matched to a gene; V was cut back by 7 bases and J by 2 bases. Germline-derived CDR1 and CDR2 are MNHNS and SASEGT.

This clonotype showed up just a few times. The V and J genes are TRBV5-1 and TRBJ2-7; TRBD2 matches 11 bases. CDR1 SGHRS and CDR2 YFSETQ come from the germline V gene. This CDR3 has 19 amino acids. The ends lost 3 bases at V and 2 bases at J; junction bases unmatched: 16. CDR3 amino acids: CASSSSLAGGPRSTYEQYF. The CDR3 DNA is TGCGCCAGCAGCTCTAGTCTAGCGGGGGGACCGCGGTCTACCTACGAGCAGTACTTC.

This clonotype occurred a few times. This sequence joins TRBV5-1 and TRBJ2-3; D unclear. The CDR3 has 15 residues. Germline V gene data show CDR1 as SGHRS and CDR2 as YFSETQ. V was trimmed by 0 bases and J by 4 bases, leaving 12 bases between them. The CDR3 is CASSLGLQEADTQYF. The CDR3 DNA reads TGCGCCAGCAGCTTGGGCTTGCAAGAGGCAGATACGCAGTATTTT. Based on the CDR3 plus reference TRBV5-1 and TRBJ2-3, the full variable domain is KAGVTQTPRYLIKTRGQQVTLSCSPISGHRSVSWYQQTPGQGLQFLFEYFSETQRNKGNFPGRFSGRQFSNSRSEMNVSTLELGDSALYLCASSLGLQEADTQYFGPGTRLTVL.

This clonotype was observed a few times. CDR3: CASRSREETQYF. The CDR3 nucleotides read TGTGCCAGCAGATCCCGGGAAGAGACCCAGTACTTC. The chain carries TRBV4-2 and TRBJ2-5; D gene ambiguous. The CDR3 runs 12 residues. Germline values: CDR1 LGHNA, CDR2 YNFKEQ. Deletions cut 6 bases from V and 3 bases from J, with 8 bases between.

Regarding this clonotype: Given the absence of the conserved phenylalanine or tryptophan at the CDR3 end, a read error is likely. The chain has TRBV7-9 and TRBJ2-2; 7 nucleotides line up with TRBD2. This CDR3 spans 17 amino acids. CDR1 and CDR2 from the germline V gene are SEHNR and FQNEAQ (reference sequence). V dropped 6 bases and J dropped 6; count of bases not matched to a gene: 16. This chain's CDR3 is CASRDTAGKRGAGELFV. DNA for the CDR3: TGTGCCAGCAGAGACACAGCGGGAAAAAGGGGCGCCGGGGAGCTGTTTGTT.

Ten or more counts support this clonotype. The rearrangement links TRBV27 to TRBJ2-6; D is perhaps TRBD2 (5 bases). Per the germline V gene, CDR1 is MNHEY and CDR2 is SMNVEV (reference sequence). The V and J ends lost 3 bases and 1 base respectively, with 7 bases between them. CDR3 size: 15 residues. The CDR3: CASSFGISGANVLTF. The CDR3, as DNA: TGTGCCAGCAGTTTCGGGATTTCTGGGGCCAACGTCCTGACTTTC.

V is TRBV12-3 or TRBV12-4 and J is TRBJ1-5; 8 nucleotides agree with TRBD1. Trimming at V came to 6 bases and at J to 5 bases, leaving 6 bases not matched to a gene. The CDR3 has 14 amino acids. The DNA for the CDR3 is TGTGCCAGCAGCTTTACAGGGGGGGATCAGCCCCAGCATTTT. Translating gives CASSFTGGDQPQHF.

This chain uses TRBV20-1 with TRBJ2-5; 10 nucleotides align to TRBD2. This CDR3 contains 15 residues. The ends lost 2 bases at V and 5 bases at J; junction bases unmatched: 8. In germline, CDR1 is DFQATT, CDR2 SNEGSKA (reference sequence). This chain's CDR3 is CSARSSGRAWETQYF. For the CDR3, the DNA is TGCAGTGCTAGATCCAGCGGGAGGGCCTGGGAGACCCAGTACTTC.

This clonotype occurred a few times. The chain recombines TRBV7-9 with TRBJ1-6, with a weak D call TRBD1 (6 bases). The CDR3 consists of 16 residues. Germline V gene data show CDR1 as SEHNR and CDR2 as FQNEAQ (reference sequence). The V end lost 4 bases, the J end lost 10 bases, and 20 bases lay between the germline ends. As DNA, the CDR3 is TGTGCCAGCAGCTCCCGGGGGAACAGGGTCTCCTCACCCCTCCACTTT. Amino acid sequence: CASSSRGNRVSSPLHF.

V gene TRBV25-1 combines with J gene TRBJ1-2; 9 bases are a match to TRBD1. V dropped 3 bases and J dropped 7; count of bases not matched to a gene: 12. The germline gives CDR1 MGHDK, CDR2 SYGVNS. The CDR3 runs to 16 residues. CDR3 sequence: CASSDLSTGGLFGYTF. CDR3 nucleotide sequence: TGTGCCAGCAGTGACCTTTCGACAGGGGGGTTGTTTGGCTACACCTTC.

V gene TRBV13 combines with J gene TRBJ2-7, with D tentatively TRBD1 (5 bases). Trimming left V 3 bases short and J 2 bases short, with 14 bases between. The CDR3 consists of 15 residues. Per the germline V gene, CDR1 is PRHDT and CDR2 is FYEKMQ (reference sequence). DNA for the CDR3: TGTGCCAGCAGCTTCATCCAGGGCGTACCCTACGAGCAGTACTTC. Translating it yields CASSFIQGVPYEQYF.